This is a list of T cell receptor beta chains from one sample in a study of control samples from healthy donors and cancer patients. Only in-frame clones appear in the TCRdb table, and some are missing; sequencing was by immunoSEQ multiplex PCR. The data contain about 150,000 clones, about 89% of them seen just once; the ten biggest clones take up roughly 5%. Sequences were obtained from blood. The receptors originated from a man aged 25 to 40 in good health. The CDR3 runs from the conserved cysteine through the conserved F or W. D genes are given only for firm matches. Not every row has a clone size; where given, it reads once, few, many or a size class.

.	TRBV4-1	TRBJ2-3	TRBD2	TGCGCCAGCGCCCGAGCGGGAACTAGCACAGATACGCAGTATTTT	CASARAGTSTDTQYF
few	TRBV2	TRBJ1-5	.	TGTGCCAGCAGTGGAGATCAGCCCCAGCATTTT	CASSGDQPQHF
.	TRBV27	TRBJ1-1	.	TGTGCCAGCAGTATATTCGGGTTCGGCACTGAAGCTTTCTTT	CASSIFGFGTEAFF
.	TRBV7-6	TRBJ1-6	.	TGTGCCAGCAGCTTATCGAAGGTAGCAGGAGATAATTCACCCCTCCACTTT	CASSLSKVAGDNSPLHF
.	TRBV11-3	TRBJ2-1	TRBD2	TGTGCCAGCAGCTTAATGCTAGCGGGAGGGGATGAGCAGTTCTTC	CASSLMLAGGDEQFF
.	TRBV29-1	TRBJ1-1	.	TGCAGCGTTGGGGGTCTCGGGTCTGAAGCTTTCTTT	CSVGGLGSEAFF
.	TRBV5-5	TRBJ2-1	.	TGTGCCAGCAGTATTCGGGGGGCCTCCTACAATGAGCAGTTCTTC	CASSIRGASYNEQFF
.	TRBV24-1	TRBJ1-2	TRBD1	TGTGCCACCAGTGATGTCTCGCAGTCCGGGACAGGGGACGGCTACACCTTC	CATSDVSQSGTGDGYTF
.	TRBV5-1	TRBJ2-1	.	TGCGCCAGCAGCCCTGACTTGGCGGGAAATGAGCAGTTCTTC	CASSPDLAGNEQFF
.	TRBV19	TRBJ2-7	TRBD1	TGTGCCAGTAGTTTAAGACAGGGCGGCTACGAGCAGTACTTC	CASSLRQGGYEQYF
.	TRBV24-1	TRBJ2-7	.	TGTGCCACCAGTGATTCCACAGCAGGGTCCGAGCAGTACTTC	CATSDSTAGSEQYF
.	TRBV24-1	TRBJ2-7	TRBD1	TGTGCCACCAGTGATGGGGGACAGGCCTACTCCTACGAGCAGTACTTC	CATSDGGQAYSYEQYF
.	TRBV20-1	TRBJ2-7	.	TGCAGTGCTAGTATCCTAGATGGCGAGCAGTACTTC	CSASILDGEQYF
.	TRBV7-7	TRBJ2-5	.	TGTGCTAGCAGCTTAGGTATCCGCGGAGAGACCCAGTACTTC	CASSLGIRGETQYF
.	TRBV18	TRBJ2-7	TRBD1	TGTGCCAGCTCATGGGACAGAACCTACGAGCAGTACTTC	CASSWDRTYEQYF
.	TRBV9	TRBJ1-3	.	TGTGCCAGCACCGAGGACCCTTCCGGGACCTCTTCCGGAAACACCATATATTTT	CASTEDPSGTSSGNTIYF
.	TRBV7-8	TRBJ1-1	.	TGTGCCAGCAGCTTGTACCCGAACACTGAAGCTTTCTTT	CASSLYPNTEAFF
once	TRBV7-2	TRBJ2-2	TRBD1	TGTGCCAGCAGACAGGGGCGGGGGGAGCTGTTTTTT	CASRQGRGELFF
.	TRBV7-3	TRBJ2-1	TRBD1	TGTGCCAGCAGCCACGGGACAGGGGGCACTGAGCAGTTCTTC	CASSHGTGGTEQFF
.	TRBV19	TRBJ2-4	.	TGTGCCAGTAGTTCCCCCAGTGGGGACGCCATAAACATTCAGTACTTC	CASSSPSGDAINIQYF
.	TRBV12-3/TRBV12-4	TRBJ2-7	.	TGTGCCAGCAGCAAAGGACAGTCCTACGAGCAGTACTTC	CASSKGQSYEQYF
.	TRBV4-3	TRBJ2-3	.	TGCGCCAGCAGCCAAGAGGCGGGCACAGATACGCAGTATTTT	CASSQEAGTDTQYF
once	TRBV9	TRBJ1-2	.	TGTGCCAGCAGCGTAGCCCCGGCCAGCTATGGCTACACCTTC	CASSVAPASYGYTF
.	TRBV4-1	TRBJ2-7	TRBD2	TGCGCCAGCAGCCATGAACTAGCGGAGTACGAGCAGTACTTC	CASSHELAEYEQYF
.	TRBV29-1	TRBJ2-3	.	TGCAGCGTTGAATTACCAGGACGCACAGATACGCAGTATTTT	CSVELPGRTDTQYF
few	TRBV6-1	TRBJ1-1	TRBD1	TGTGCCAGCAGTGAAGCGGGAAGGGGGCGGGGAACTGAAGCTTTCTTT	CASSEAGRGRGTEAFF
.	TRBV10-3	TRBJ1-6	TRBD1	TGTGCCATCAGACCCACAGGGGGCGGTAATTCACCCCTCCACTTT	CAIRPTGGGNSPLHF